This TCR beta chain was recovered during a study of blood T cell repertoires in COVID-19. Study as a whole: There were acute and convalescent COVID-19 samples, and they came from the United States, Italy and Spain. From T cells, B-cell-depleted T cells, or PBMCs came the material, which was cDNA or gDNA.

Trimming left V 0 bases short and J 2 bases short, with 8 bases between. Germline V CDR1 and CDR2: MGHDK, SYGVNS. This CDR3 spans 15 amino acids. In the authors' workflow: Using reference gene primer amplification, nucleated cell counts were estimated. The table came from immunoSEQ multiplex PCR; TCRdb's copy has only in-frame clones and leaves some out. The V and J calls and clone size come from that table; D and trimming were worked out from the DNA. The profile shows 160,000 or so clones, approximately 90% of them singletons. The rearrangement uses TRBV25-1 and TRBJ1-3; D is unresolved. This clonotype originated in a woman in her forties with acute or convalescent COVID-19. The material sequenced was peripheral blood. CDR3 amino acids: CASSEYGSTGNTIYF. The CDR3 coding sequence is TGTGCCAGCAGTGAATATGGCAGTACTGGAAACACCATATATTTT.